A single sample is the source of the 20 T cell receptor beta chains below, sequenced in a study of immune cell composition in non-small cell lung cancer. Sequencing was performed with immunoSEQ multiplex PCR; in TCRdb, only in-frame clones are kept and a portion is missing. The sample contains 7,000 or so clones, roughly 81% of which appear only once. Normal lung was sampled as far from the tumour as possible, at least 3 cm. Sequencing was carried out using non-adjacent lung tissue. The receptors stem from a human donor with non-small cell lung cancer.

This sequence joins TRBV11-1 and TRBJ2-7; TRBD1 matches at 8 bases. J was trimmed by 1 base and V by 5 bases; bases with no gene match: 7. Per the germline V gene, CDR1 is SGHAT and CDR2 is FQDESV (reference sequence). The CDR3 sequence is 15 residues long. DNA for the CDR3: TGTGCCAGCAGCCCAGGGACAGGAATGTCCTACGAGCAGTACTTC. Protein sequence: CASSPGTGMSYEQYF.

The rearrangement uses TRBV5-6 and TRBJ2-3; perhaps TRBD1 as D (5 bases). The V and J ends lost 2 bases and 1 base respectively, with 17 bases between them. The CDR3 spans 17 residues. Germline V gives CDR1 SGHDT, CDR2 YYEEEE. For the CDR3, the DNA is TGTGCCAGCAGCTTAGGCAGGGTGAGGTTGGGCACAGATACGCAGTATTTT. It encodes CASSLGRVRLGTDTQYF.

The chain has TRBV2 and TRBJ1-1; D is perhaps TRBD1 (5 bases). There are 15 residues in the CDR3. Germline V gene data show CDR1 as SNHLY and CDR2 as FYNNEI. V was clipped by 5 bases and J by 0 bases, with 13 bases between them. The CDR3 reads CASSSGTRVNTEAFF. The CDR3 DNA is TGTGCCAGCAGTTCCGGGACGCGGGTGAACACTGAAGCTTTCTTT.

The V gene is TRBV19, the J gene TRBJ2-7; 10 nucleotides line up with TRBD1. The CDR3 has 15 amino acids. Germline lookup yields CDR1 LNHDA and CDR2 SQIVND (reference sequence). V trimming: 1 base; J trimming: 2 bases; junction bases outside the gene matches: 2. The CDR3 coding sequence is TGTGCCAGTAGTATAGTCGGGACAGGGGCCTACGAGCAGTACTTC. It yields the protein CASSIVGTGAYEQYF.

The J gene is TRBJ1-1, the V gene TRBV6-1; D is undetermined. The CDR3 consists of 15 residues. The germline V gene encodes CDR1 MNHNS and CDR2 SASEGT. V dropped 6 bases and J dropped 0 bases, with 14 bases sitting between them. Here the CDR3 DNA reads TGTGCCAGCAGGGTTAGAGCGAGTATGAACACTGAAGCTTTCTTT. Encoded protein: CASRVRASMNTEAFF.

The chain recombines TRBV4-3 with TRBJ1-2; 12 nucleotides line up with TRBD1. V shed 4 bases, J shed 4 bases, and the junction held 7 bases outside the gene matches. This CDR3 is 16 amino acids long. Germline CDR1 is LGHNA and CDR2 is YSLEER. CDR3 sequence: CASSPGTGGLPYGYTF. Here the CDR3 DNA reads TGCGCCAGCAGCCCGGGGACAGGGGGCCTCCCCTATGGCTACACCTTC.

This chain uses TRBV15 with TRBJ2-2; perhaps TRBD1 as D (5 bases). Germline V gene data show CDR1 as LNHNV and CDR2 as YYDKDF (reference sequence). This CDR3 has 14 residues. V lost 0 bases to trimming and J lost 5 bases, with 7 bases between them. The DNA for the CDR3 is TGTGCCACCAGCAGAGAAAGGGGAACCGGGGAGCTGTTTTTT. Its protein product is CATSRERGTGELFF.

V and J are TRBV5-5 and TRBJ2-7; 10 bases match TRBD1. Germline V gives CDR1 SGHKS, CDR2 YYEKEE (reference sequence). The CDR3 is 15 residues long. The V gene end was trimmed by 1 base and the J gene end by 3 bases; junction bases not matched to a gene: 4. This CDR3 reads CASSLLRDRGYEQYF. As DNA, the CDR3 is TGTGCCAGCAGCTTGCTGCGGGACAGGGGCTACGAGCAGTACTTC. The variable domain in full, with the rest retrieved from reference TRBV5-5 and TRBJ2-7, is DAGVTQSPTHLIKTRGQQVTLRCSPISGHKSVSWYQQVLGQGPQFIFQYYEKEERGRGNFPDRFSARQFPNYSSELNVNALLLGDSALYLCASSLLRDRGYEQYFGPGTRLTVT.

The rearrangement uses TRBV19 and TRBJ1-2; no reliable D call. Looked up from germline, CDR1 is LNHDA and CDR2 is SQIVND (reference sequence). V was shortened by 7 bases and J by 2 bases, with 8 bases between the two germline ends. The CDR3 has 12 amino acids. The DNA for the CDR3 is TGTGCCAGTAAAGTGGGAAACTATGGCTACACCTTC. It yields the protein CASKVGNYGYTF.

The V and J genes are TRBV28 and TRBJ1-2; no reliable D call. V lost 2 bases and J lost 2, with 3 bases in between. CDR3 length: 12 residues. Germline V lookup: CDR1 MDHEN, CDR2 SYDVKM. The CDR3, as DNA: TGTGCCAGCAGTTTAGGCAACTATGGCTACACCTTC. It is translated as CASSLGNYGYTF.

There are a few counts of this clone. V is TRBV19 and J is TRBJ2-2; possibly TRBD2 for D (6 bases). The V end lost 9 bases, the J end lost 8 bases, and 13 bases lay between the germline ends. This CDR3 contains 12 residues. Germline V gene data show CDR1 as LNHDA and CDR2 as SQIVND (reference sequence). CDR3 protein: CASSGGAGELFF. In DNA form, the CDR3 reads TGTGCCAGCTCTGGCGGGGCGGGGGAGCTGTTTTTT.

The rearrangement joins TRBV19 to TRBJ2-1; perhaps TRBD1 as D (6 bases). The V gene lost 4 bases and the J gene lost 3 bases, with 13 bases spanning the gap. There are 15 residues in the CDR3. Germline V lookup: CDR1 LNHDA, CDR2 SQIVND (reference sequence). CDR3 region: CASSKDGGNYNEQFF. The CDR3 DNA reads TGTGCCAGTAGTAAAGATGGGGGCAACTACAATGAGCAGTTCTTC.

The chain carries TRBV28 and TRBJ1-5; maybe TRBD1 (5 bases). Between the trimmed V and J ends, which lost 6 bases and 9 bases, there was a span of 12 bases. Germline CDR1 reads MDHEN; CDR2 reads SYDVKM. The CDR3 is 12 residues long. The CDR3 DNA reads TGTGCCAGCAGCCCTCAAAGGGGGCCCCAGCATTTT. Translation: CASSPQRGPQHF.

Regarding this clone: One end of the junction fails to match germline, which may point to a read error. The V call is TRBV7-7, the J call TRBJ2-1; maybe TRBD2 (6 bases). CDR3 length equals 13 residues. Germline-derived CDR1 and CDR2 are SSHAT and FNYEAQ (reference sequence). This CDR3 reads CASSLGGVNEQFF. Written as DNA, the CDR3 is TGTGCTAGCAGCTTAGGAGGGGTGAATGAGCAGTTCTTC.

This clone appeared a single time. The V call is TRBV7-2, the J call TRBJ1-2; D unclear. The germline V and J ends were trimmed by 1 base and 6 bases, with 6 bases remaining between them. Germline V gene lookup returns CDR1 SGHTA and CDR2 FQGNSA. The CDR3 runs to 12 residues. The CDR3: CASSLGYDGYTF. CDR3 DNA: TGTGCCAGCAGCTTAGGGTACGATGGCTACACCTTC. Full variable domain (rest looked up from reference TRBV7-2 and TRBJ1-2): GAGVSQSPSNKVTEKGKDVELRCDPISGHTALYWYRQSLGQGLEFLIYFQGNSAPDKSGLPSDRFSAERTGGSVSTLTIQRTQQEDSAVYLCASSLGYDGYTFGSGTRLTVV.

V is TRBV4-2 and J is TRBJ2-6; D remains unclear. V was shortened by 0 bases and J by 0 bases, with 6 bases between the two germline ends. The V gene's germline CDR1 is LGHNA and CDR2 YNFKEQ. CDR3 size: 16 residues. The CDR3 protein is CASSQETGSGANVLTF. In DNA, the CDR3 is TGTGCCAGCAGCCAAGAAACGGGCTCTGGGGCCAACGTCCTGACTTTC.

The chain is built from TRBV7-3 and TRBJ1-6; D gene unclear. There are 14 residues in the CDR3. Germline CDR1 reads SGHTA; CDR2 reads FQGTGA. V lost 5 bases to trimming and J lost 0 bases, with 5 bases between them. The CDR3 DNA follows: TGTGCCAGCAGCAGGGACTCCTATAATTCACCCCTCCACTTT. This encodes CASSRDSYNSPLHF.

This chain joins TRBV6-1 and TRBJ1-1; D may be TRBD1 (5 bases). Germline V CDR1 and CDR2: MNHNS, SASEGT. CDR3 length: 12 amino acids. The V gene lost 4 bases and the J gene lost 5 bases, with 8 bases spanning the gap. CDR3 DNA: TGTGCCAGCAGTGCAGGGTTGACTGAAGCTTTCTTT. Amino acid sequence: CASSAGLTEAFF.

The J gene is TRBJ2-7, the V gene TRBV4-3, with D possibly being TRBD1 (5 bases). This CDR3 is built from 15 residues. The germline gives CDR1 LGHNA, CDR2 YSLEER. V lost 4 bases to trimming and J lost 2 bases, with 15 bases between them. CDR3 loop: CASSPTTASPYEQYF. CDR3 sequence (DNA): TGCGCCAGCAGCCCAACGACAGCCAGTCCCTACGAGCAGTACTTC.

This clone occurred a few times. The CDR3 nucleotides read TGTGCCAGCAGCCCGGACAGGGGGCGAAGGACTGAAGCTTTCTTT. Its translation is CASSPDRGRRTEAFF. The chain carries TRBV5-6 and TRBJ1-1, with 11 positions matching TRBD1. Germline-derived CDR1 and CDR2 are SGHDT and YYEEEE. Losses at the gene ends were 4 bases for V and 5 bases for J; bases not matched to a gene: 7. The CDR3 contains 15 residues.